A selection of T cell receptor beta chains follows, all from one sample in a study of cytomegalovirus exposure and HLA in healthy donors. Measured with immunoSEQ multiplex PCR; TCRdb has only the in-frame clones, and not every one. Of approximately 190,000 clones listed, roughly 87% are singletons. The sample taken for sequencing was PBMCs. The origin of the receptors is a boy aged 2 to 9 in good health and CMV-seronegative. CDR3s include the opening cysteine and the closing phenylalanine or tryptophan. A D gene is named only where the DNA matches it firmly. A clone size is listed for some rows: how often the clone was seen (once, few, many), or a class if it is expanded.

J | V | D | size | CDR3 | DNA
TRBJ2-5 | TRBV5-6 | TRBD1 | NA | CASSLATGERSQETQYF | TGTGCCAGCAGCTTGGCCACAGGGGAACGGTCCCAAGAGACCCAGTACTTC
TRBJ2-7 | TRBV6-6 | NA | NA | CASSSPGTTAYEQYF | TGTGCCAGCAGTTCGCCCGGGACAACGGCGTACGAGCAGTACTTC
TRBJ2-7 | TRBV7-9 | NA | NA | CASSSGTGGIYEQYF | TGTGCCAGCAGCTCCGGGACCGGAGGGATCTACGAGCAGTACTTC
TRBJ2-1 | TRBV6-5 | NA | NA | CASSSSVNEQFF | TGTGCCAGCAGTTCATCGGTCAATGAGCAGTTCTTC
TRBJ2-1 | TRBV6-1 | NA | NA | CASMGLSDEQFF | TGTGCCAGCATGGGGCTCTCAGATGAGCAGTTCTTC
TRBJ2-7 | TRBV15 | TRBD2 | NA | CATSRDRAGAYEQYF | TGTGCCACCAGCAGAGATAGAGCGGGAGCCTACGAGCAGTACTTC
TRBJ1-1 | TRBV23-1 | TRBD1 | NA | CASSQSQTGVRIVNPPSTEAFF | TGCGCCAGCAGTCAATCTCAGACAGGGGTTCGTATTGTGAATCCCCCCTCCACTGAAGCTTTCTTT
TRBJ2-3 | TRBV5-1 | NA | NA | CASSFWAPVEETQYF | TGCGCCAGCAGCTTCTGGGCGCCAGTCGAAGAGACGCAGTATTTT
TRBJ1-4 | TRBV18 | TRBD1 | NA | CASSPGQALHEKLFF | TGTGCCAGCTCGCCTGGACAGGCGCTCCATGAAAAACTGTTTTTT
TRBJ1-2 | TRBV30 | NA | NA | CAWSVTRGSLYTF | TGTGCCTGGAGTGTTACCAGGGGTAGTCTCTACACCTTC
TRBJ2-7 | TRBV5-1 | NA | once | CASSLGGPSRYEQYF | TGCGCCAGCAGCTTAGGGGGACCGTCACGCTACGAGCAGTACTTC
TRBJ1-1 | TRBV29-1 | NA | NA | CSVGGVLNTEAFF | TGCAGCGTTGGGGGGGTCTTGAACACTGAAGCTTTCTTT
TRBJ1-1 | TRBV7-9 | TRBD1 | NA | CSSSYRGTEAFF | TGTTCCAGCAGCTACAGGGGGACTGAAGCTTTCTTT
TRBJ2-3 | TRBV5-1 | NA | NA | CASSEGGTTDTQYF | TGCGCCAGCAGCGAGGGGGGGACCACAGATACGCAGTATTTT
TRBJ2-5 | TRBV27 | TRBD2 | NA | CASSFLAEMETQYF | TGTGCCAGCAGTTTCCTAGCGGAGATGGAAACCCAGTACTTC
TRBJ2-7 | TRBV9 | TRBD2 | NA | CASSPRLAGDEQYF | TGTGCCAGCAGCCCGAGACTAGCGGGGGACGAGCAGTACTTC
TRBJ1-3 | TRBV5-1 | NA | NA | CASAGDSGNTIYF | TGCGCCAGCGCAGGGGACTCTGGAAACACCATATATTTT
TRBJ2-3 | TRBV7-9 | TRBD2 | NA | CASSLIAGVADTQYF | TGTGCCAGCAGCTTAATAGCGGGAGTCGCAGATACGCAGTATTTT
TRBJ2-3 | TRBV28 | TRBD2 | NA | CASSLGLAGGLTFTDTQYF | TGTGCCAGCAGCCTCGGACTAGCGGGGGGCCTTACTTTCACAGATACGCAGTATTTT
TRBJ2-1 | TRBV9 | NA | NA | CASSAGEGAYNEQFF | TGTGCCAGCAGCGCGGGGGAGGGGGCCTACAATGAGCAGTTCTTC
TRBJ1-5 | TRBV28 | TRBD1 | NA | CASSYRGPSNQPQHF | TGTGCCAGCAGCTACAGGGGACCTAGCAATCAGCCCCAGCATTTT
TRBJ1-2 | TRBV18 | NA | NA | CASSPGGDYGYTF | TGTGCCAGCTCACCTGGCGGGGACTATGGCTACACCTTC
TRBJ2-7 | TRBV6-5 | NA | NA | CASSYTQAPGEQYF | TGTGCCAGCAGTTATACACAGGCCCCTGGGGAGCAGTACTTC
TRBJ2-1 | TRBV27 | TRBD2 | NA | CASSFILAARNEQFF | TGTGCCAGCAGTTTCATACTAGCGGCCAGGAATGAGCAGTTCTTC
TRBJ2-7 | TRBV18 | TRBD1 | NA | CASSPPLQGSDEQYF | TGTGCCAGCTCACCTCCTTTACAGGGGAGTGACGAGCAGTACTTC
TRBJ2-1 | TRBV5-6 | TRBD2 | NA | CASSLELAEYNEQFF | TGTGCCAGCAGCTTGGAACTAGCGGAATACAATGAGCAGTTCTTC
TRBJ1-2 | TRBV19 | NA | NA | CASSPWGVSDGYTF | TGTGCCAGTAGTCCCTGGGGGGTTTCGGATGGCTACACCTTC
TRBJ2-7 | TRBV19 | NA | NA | CASSMQWPPTREQYF | TGTGCCAGTAGTATGCAGTGGCCCCCGACTCGGGAGCAGTACTTC
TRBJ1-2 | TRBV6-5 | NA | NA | CASSGQGYSTFEYTF | TGTGCCAGCAGTGGGCAGGGTTACTCTACCTTTGAATACACCTTC
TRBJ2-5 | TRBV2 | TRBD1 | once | CASRGPGTGFPSFQETQYF | TGTGCCAGCAGGGGGCCCGGGACAGGGTTCCCCTCGTTTCAAGAGACCCAGTACTTC
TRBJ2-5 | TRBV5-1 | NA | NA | CASSLAFQETQYF | TGCGCCAGCAGCTTAGCCTTCCAAGAGACCCAGTACTTC
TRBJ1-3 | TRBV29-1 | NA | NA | CSAKFPGPNTIYF | TGCAGCGCTAAGTTTCCAGGGCCAAACACCATATATTTT
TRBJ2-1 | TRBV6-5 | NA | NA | CASSYLIYPNEQFF | TGTGCCAGCAGTTACCTTATCTATCCAAATGAGCAGTTCTTC
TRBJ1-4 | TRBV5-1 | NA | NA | CASNRASNEKLFF | TGCGCCAGCAACAGGGCTTCCAATGAAAAACTGTTTTTT
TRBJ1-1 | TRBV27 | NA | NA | CASSLLSVGAKNTEAFF | TGTGCCAGCAGTTTACTTTCGGTGGGGGCTAAGAACACTGAAGCTTTCTTT
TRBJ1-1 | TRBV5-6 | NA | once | CASSLTGLSNTEAFF | TGTGCCAGCAGCTTGACAGGTCTGTCAAACACTGAAGCTTTCTTT
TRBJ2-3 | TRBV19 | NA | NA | CASMIGGAADTQYF | TGTGCCAGTATGATAGGGGGGGCCGCAGATACGCAGTATTTT
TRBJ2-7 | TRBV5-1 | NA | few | CASSLEGLRGAEQYF | TGCGCCAGCAGCTTGGAGGGGCTTCGGGGGGCCGAGCAGTACTTC
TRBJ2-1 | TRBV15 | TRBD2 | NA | CATRSSSGSYNEQFF | TGTGCCACCAGATCCTCTAGCGGGAGTTACAATGAGCAGTTCTTC
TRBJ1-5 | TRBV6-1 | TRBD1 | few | CASTDRGNNQPQHF | TGTGCCAGCACAGACAGGGGAAACAATCAGCCCCAGCATTTT
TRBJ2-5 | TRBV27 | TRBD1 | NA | CASRDQTGYPLEQYF | TGTGCCAGCAGGGACCAGACAGGGTACCCTCTGGAGCAGTACTTC
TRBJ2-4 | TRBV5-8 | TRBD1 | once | CASSLGFGTGVTNIQYF | TGTGCCAGCAGCTTGGGGTTTGGGACAGGGGTGACGAACATTCAGTACTTC
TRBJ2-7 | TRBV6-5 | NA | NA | CASSYSTSGDNEQYF | TGTGCCAGCAGTTACTCAACCTCAGGGGACAACGAGCAGTACTTC
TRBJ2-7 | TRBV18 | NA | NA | CASSPGGPSYEQYF | TGTGCCAGCTCACCAGGAGGGCCCAGCTACGAGCAGTACTTC
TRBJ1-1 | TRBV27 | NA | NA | CASRRQVNTEAFF | TGTGCCAGCAGACGACAGGTGAACACTGAAGCTTTCTTT
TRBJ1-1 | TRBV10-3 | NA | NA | CAISQAGGAEAFF | TGTGCCATCAGTCAGGCCGGAGGGGCTGAAGCTTTCTTT
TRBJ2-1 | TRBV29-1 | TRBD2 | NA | CSVVRSGLASYNEQFF | TGCAGCGTTGTCAGGTCGGGACTAGCCTCCTACAATGAGCAGTTCTTC
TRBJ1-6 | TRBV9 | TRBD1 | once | CASSVAQGGSLHF | TGTGCCAGCAGCGTAGCTCAGGGGGGATCGCTCCACTTT
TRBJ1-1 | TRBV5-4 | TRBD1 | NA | CASSLQDRVTEAFF | TGTGCCAGCAGCCTACAGGACAGGGTGACTGAAGCTTTCTTT
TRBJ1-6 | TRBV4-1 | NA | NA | CASEGQGDNSPLHF | TGCGCCAGCGAGGGACAAGGGGACAATTCACCCCTCCACTTT
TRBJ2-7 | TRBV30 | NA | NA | CAWSFSTSYEQYF | TGTGCCTGGAGTTTCTCAACTTCCTACGAGCAGTACTTC
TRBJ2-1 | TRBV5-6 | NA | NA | CASSLVLLSSYNEQFF | TGTGCCAGCAGCTTGGTACTACTAAGCTCCTACAATGAGCAGTTCTTC